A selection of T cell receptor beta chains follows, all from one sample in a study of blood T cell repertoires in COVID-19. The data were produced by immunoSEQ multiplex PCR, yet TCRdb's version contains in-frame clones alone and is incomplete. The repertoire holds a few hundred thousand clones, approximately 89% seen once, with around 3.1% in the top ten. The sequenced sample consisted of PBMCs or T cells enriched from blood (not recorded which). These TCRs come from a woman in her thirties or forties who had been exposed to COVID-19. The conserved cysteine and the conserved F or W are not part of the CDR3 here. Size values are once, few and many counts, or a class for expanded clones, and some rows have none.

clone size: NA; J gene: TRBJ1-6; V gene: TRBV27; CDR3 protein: ASSPGDRLTSPLH
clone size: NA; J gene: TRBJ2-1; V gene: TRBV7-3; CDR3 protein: ASSLETTGAQF
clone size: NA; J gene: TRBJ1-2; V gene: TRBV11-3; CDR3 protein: ASTTGGGGYT
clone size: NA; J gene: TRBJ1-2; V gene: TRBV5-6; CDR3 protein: ASSLFPRDGYT
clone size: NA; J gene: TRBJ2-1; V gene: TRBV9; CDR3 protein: ASNDYGGANEQF
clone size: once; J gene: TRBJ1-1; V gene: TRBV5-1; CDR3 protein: ASSFITTVMNTEAF
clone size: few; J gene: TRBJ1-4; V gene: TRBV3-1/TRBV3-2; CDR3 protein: ASSLRPGTGREKLF
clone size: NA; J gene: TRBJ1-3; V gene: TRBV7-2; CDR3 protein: ASSDRTAGNTIY
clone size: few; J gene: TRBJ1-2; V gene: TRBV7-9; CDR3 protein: ASSLLVTAVNYGYT
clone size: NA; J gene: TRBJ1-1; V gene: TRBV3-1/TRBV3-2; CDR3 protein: ASRFLYSMNTEAF
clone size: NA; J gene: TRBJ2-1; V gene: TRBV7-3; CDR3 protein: ASSSTGTGVHEQF
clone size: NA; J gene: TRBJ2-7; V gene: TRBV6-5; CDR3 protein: ASSQDRITTGEQY
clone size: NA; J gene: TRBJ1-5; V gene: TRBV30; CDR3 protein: AWSRDSGSNQPQH
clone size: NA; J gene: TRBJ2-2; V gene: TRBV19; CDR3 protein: ASNRAGLTGELF
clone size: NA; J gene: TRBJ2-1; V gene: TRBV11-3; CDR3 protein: ASSSAGLAGGPGEF
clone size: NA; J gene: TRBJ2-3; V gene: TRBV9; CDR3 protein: ASSLAGDSGTDTQY
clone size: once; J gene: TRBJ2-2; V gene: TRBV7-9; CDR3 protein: ASSSHAGGSPGELF
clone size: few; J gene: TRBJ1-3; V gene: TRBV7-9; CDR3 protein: ASRGLSQGSGNTIY
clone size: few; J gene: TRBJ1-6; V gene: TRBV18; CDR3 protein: ASSSQKKLSSYNSPLH
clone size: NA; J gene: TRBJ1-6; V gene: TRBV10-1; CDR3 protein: ASRDPGTPDSYNSPLH
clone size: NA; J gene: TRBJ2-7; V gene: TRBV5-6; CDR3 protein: ASSLSPVQSYEQY
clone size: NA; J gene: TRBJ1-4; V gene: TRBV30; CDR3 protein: AWSYPGRREKLF
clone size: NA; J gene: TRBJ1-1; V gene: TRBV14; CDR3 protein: ASSRKEQPENTEAF
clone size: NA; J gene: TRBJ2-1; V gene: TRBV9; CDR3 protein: ASSATGGYNEQF
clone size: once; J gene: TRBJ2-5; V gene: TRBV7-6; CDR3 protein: ASSRDLTRGETQY
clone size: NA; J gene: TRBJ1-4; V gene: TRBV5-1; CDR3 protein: ASADTVDEKLF
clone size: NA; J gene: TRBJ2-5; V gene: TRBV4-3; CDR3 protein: ASSQPDRREAQY
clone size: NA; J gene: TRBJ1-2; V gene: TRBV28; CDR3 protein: ATPTRPGTGRRIGYT
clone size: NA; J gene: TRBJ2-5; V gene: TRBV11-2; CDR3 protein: ASSLAQTVQETQY
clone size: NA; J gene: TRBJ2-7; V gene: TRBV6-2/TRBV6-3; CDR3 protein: ASSLTFSGGAGAYEQY
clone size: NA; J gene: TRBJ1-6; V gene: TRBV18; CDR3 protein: ASSPQTNSPLH
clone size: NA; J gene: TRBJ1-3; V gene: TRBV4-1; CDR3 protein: ASSHPSLRARVNTIY
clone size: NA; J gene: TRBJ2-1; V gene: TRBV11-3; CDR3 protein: ASSSRRGAGGRGNEQF
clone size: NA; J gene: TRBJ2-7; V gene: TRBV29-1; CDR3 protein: SVEAGGSYEQY
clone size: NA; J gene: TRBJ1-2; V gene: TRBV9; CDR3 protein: ASSVNPGQDHYGYT
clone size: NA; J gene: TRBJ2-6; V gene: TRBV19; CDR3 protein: ASSRGGLADSGANVLT
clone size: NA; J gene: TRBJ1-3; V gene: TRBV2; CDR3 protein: ASRGDRDPGNTIY
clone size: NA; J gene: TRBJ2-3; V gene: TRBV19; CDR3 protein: ASSRSLAGGYDTQY
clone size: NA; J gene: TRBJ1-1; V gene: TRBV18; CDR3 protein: ASSQNQGLDTEAF
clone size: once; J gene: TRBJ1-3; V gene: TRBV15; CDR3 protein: ATSRDLTASGNTIY
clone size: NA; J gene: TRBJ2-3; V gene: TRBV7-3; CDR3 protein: ASSGGGSSTDTQY
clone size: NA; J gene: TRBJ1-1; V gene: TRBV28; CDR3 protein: ANSFQIINNRIEAF
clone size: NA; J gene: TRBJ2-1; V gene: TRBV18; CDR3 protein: ASSPPGQGRDNEQF
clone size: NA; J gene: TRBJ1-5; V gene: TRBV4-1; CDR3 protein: ASSHADRGNQPQH
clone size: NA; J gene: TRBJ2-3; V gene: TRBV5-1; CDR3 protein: ASSRRDRGRGTDTQY
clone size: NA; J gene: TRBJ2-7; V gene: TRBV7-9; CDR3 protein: ASSLRDYEQY
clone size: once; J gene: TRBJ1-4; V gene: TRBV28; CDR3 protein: ASSLTVGLAEKLF
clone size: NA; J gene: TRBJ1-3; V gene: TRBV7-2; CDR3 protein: ASSLFIGGQLGGNTIY
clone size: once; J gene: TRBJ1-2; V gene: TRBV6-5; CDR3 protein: ASSSPTGANYGYT
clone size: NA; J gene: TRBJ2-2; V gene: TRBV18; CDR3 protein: ASSPGTVDTGELF
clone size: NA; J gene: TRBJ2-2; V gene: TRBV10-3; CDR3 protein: AISGLGATGELF